This T cell receptor (beta chain) comes out of a study of monozygotic twins with inflammatory bowel disease (dated by TCRdb to 2018 to 2020). Looking at the study overall: The full study comprised 30 or so monozygotic twin pairs: nine German pairs (four IBD-concordant, five IBD-discordant) and 19 IBD-discordant Danish pairs. The search for disease-associated traits relied mainly on comparing, within discordant pairs, IBD patients with their genetically identical healthy co-twins. Each individual had, on average, about 151 000 unique TCRalpha sequences and 181 000 unique TCRbeta sequences available for analysis. Here is what the overall study found, with its caveats: TCRbeta repertoire diversity, by inverse Simpson index, was decreased in IBD patients compared with their healthy co-twins. Because patients received different immunosuppressive treatments, the repertoires may have picked up extra background noise and variability between individuals. Compared with healthy twins, IBD patients shared fewer clonotypes with other individuals, and the difference was most pronounced in patients with signs of disease activity. Repertoire similarity did not differ between concordant and discordant twins, possibly due to limited statistical power. The analysis was unable to tell different T cell subtypes apart. No single strong signal or clonotype linked to IBD turned up in the results, so the idea that one exists was not supported.

From each donor, a roughly 2.7 ml peripheral blood sample was collected into PAXgene tubes and kept at -80 degrees C. Without any T cell sorting, total RNA was extracted from whole blood using the PAXgene blood miRNA kit on an automated QIAcube. Peripheral blood from monozygotic twin pairs, either concordant or discordant for inflammatory bowel disease, underwent deep TCRalpha and TCRbeta repertoire profiling that used unique molecular barcoding. Smoking habits were recorded for all twin pairs, and individuals were classified as current, former or never smokers. Concerning this clonotype itself: It lacks a known antigen.

Including cysteine and phenylalanine, the CDR3 has 16 amino acids. No coding sequence is recorded. The germline V gene encodes CDR1 SGHRS and CDR2 YFSETQ. Library creation used 5' RACE. Preparation of each TCR library used 3,000 to 4,000 ng of total RNA. For each sample, cDNA synthesis with SMARTScribe reverse transcriptase was split into eight separate reactions. During cDNA synthesis, template switching introduced unique molecular identifiers that contained a 6-nucleotide sample barcode. Two nested PCRs of about 15 and 9 cycles amplified the TCRalpha and TCRbeta cDNA, and bead purification followed each PCR. Before amplification, the cDNA was treated with uracil DNA-glycosylase and purified using the QIAquick PCR purification kit. In the second PCR, Illumina TruSeq-compatible adapters and sample-specific barcodes were added. TapeStation and Qubit were used to check library quality and concentration, and 5 ng of each library was pooled. Sequencing of the pooled libraries was done on an Illumina HiSeq2500 single-index Rapid Run using custom sequencing primers and 2 x 100 bp reads. The authors' pipeline ran thus. MiGEC version 1.2.6 was used for UMI-based consensus assembly to correct PCR and sequencing errors. V(D)J alignment, clonotype assembly and CDR3 extraction were performed with MiXCR version 2.1.1. To normalise gene usage, clonotype sharing and MAIT/NKT TCR abundance, the analysis used the top 1000, 10 000 and 20 000 clonotypes per sample. After downsampling to 27 000 UMIs, diversity was calculated as the inverse Simpson index using the vegan R package. Paired Mann-Whitney U tests were applied to discordant twin pairs, with Benjamini-Hochberg correction for multiple testing. Based on TCRdb reprocessing of the reads, there is one entry per CDR3 protein sequence, and DNA is missing. These V and J calls rely on TCRdb rather than the paper's analysis. The sample's table lists a count of 80,000 or so distinct CDR3 sequences. The top ten clones comprise around 7.2% of the sample.

The chain joins TRBV5-1 to TRBJ2-3. The receptor's source is a human donor with ulcerative colitis or Crohn's disease, or a healthy co-twin of an affected twin (not recorded which). Sequenced: blood. The CDR3 sequence is CASSLAGSTSTDTQYF.